Sequencing of this T cell receptor (beta chain) was carried out in a study of blood T cell repertoires in COVID-19. Overall study: Both acute and convalescent COVID-19 samples were obtained from the United States, Italy and Spain. T cells, B-cell-depleted T cells, or PBMCs provided the cDNA or gDNA that served as material.

TCRdb's copy holds only in-frame clones and misses some; the assay was immunoSEQ multiplex PCR. The sample has almost 400,000 clones; about 90% are singletons. The CDR3 consists of 13 residues. Trimming removed 2 bases at V and 5 bases at J, with 9 bases between. CDR1 is SGHTA, CDR2 FQGTGA, per germline. The receptor was isolated from a woman in her sixties with COVID-19, enrolled during active disease. This sequence joins TRBV7-3 and TRBJ1-1, with D unresolved. The sequenced sample consisted of peripheral blood. The CDR3 protein is CASSLGGMTEAFF. Here the CDR3 DNA reads TGTGCCAGCAGCTTAGGAGGGATGACTGAAGCTTTCTTT.